This T cell receptor beta chain was identified during a study of PD-1 blockade in mismatch repair-deficient tumors. A note on this clone: Its antigen is as yet unknown.

Profiled with immunoSEQ multiplex PCR; TCRdb holds only in-frame clones, not every one. This table has approximately 63,000 clones, approximately 88% appearing once. Whole-study findings and limits: After pembrolizumab, tumor-resident clones rose rapidly, then generally contracted before radiologic responses.

The germline gives CDR1 SEHNR, CDR2 FQNEAQ (reference sequence). V dropped 1 base and J dropped 8 bases, with 24 bases sitting between them. This CDR3 comprises 18 residues. Every patient had mismatch repair deficiency by PCR or immunohistochemistry. The chain is built from TRBV7-9 and TRBJ1-5, with D uncertain. This TCR derives from an adult with mismatch repair-deficient cancer. The sample consisted of peripheral blood, taken 52 weeks after starting pembrolizumab. The CDR3 sequence is CASSLGRVGGRSGEPQHF. CDR3 sequence (DNA): TGTGCCAGCAGCTTAGGTCGGGTGGGAGGACGGTCAGGTGAGCCCCAGCATTTT.